The T cell receptor beta chain under discussion was sequenced for a study of post-analysis software for immune sequencing data. Turning to the study itself: Multiple sclerosis in the patients followed relapsing-remitting, secondary progressive and progressive-relapsing courses. Overall study results and limits: Controls significantly exceeded multiple sclerosis patients in normalized Chao1 diversity. Samples sharing a preparation batch grouped tightly together when assessed by F measure. Patients had higher frequencies than controls of about five TRBV segments, including TRBV5-6, TRBV5-1 and TRBV20-1.

The CDR3 sequence is 11 residues long. Details on this clonotype: Its antigen remains unidentified. The germline gene is not matched at one end of the junction; a read error may be the cause.

Presence of unique molecular identifiers characterized the TCR beta cDNA libraries. Around 500,000 cDNA molecules came from 1 to 10 million T cells. Each CDR3 protein gets one entry after TCRdb re-called the PCR reads with MiXCR. The sample includes 400,000 to 500,000 distinct CDR3 sequences, approximately 39% seen only once; the top ten take about 8%. The sample comprised blood. The V gene is TRBV5-3, the J gene TRBJ2-5; 7 nucleotides align to TRBD1. TRBV5-3 is known as an ORF, though its function is uncertain. The TCR sequence derives from a girl aged 2 to 9 with multiple sclerosis. CDR3 loop: CAGSSQGEQYF. The CDR3 coding sequence is TGTGCCGGAAGCTCCCAGGGGGAGCAGTACTTC.